The 32 T cell receptor beta chains below were found in one sample sequenced in a study of control samples from healthy donors and cancer patients. Sequencing used immunoSEQ multiplex PCR; TCRdb keeps in-frame clones, though not all of them. Counted here are around 30,000 clones, less than 95% occurring once; the ten biggest clones make up about 6.9%. What was sequenced was blood. The source of these receptors is a man aged 55 to 69 in good health.

As DNA, the CDR3 is TGTGCCCTGCGGGACAGGAGTAATTCACCCCTCCACTTT. Its translation is CALRDRSNSPLHF. This chain links TRBV10-3 with TRBJ1-6, with TRBD1 matching 8 bases. The junction had 6 bases not matched to a gene; V was cut back by 11 bases and J by 6 bases. Germline CDR1 reads ENHRY; CDR2 reads SYGVKD. This CDR3 has 13 residues.

The V gene is TRBV2, the J gene TRBJ1-4; 8 positions agree with TRBD1. Germline V gene sequence: CDR1 SNHLY, CDR2 FYNNEI. The CDR3 runs 15 residues. The junction had 6 bases not matched to a gene; V was cut back by 3 bases and J by 6 bases. CDR3 protein: CASSEGGTGYEKLFF. The CDR3 nucleotides read TGTGCCAGCAGTGAGGGGGGGACAGGCTATGAAAAACTGTTTTTT.

This chain connects TRBV7-2 to TRBJ1-3; maybe TRBD1 (6 bases). Trimming removed 3 bases at V and 0 bases at J, with 12 bases between. This CDR3 is built from 16 residues. Germline CDR1 is SGHTA and CDR2 is FQGNSA. The CDR3, as DNA: TGTGCCAGCAGCTTTCAGGGGACCCTCTCTGGAAACACCATATATTTT. This sequence encodes CASSFQGTLSGNTIYF.

The sample holds one count of this clone. The rearrangement uses TRBV7-2 and TRBJ1-2; unclear D gene. CDR3 length equals 12 residues. The ends were cut back, 2 bases at V and 9 bases at J, with 10 bases in the middle. Germline assignment: CDR1 SGHTA and CDR2 FQGNSA. CDR3 residues: CASSLQHGSYTF. CDR3 nucleotides: TGTGCCAGCAGCTTACAACATGGGAGCTACACCTTC.

V and J are TRBV6-6 and TRBJ2-7; D is perhaps TRBD2 (5 bases). CDR3 size: 14 residues. The germline V and J ends were trimmed by 7 bases and 0 bases, with 13 bases remaining between them. Germline V gene data show CDR1 as MNHNY and CDR2 as SVGAGI (reference sequence). The CDR3 region is CASNSREGSYEQYF. The CDR3, as DNA: TGTGCCAGCAACTCTAGAGAGGGCTCCTACGAGCAGTACTTC.

Turning to this clone: The junction does not match germline at one end; this may be a read error. V usage is TRBV6-5 and J usage is TRBJ2-3; TRBD1 agrees at 7 bases. The CDR3 is 13 amino acids. The germline V gene has CDR1 MNHEY and CDR2 SVGAGI. This chain's CDR3 is CASTPLSTGTVGF. DNA of the CDR3: TGTGCCAGCACCCCCCTCTCGACAGGGACGGTGGGGTTT.

This chain connects TRBV18 to TRBJ1-1, with D perhaps TRBD1 (6 bases). The CDR3 sequence is 15 residues long. V lost 3 bases to trimming and J lost 1 base, with 12 bases between them. CDR1 and CDR2 (germline): KGHSH, LQKENI. CDR3 coding DNA: TGTGCCAGCTCACCTTCGGGACATAAGAACACTGAAGCTTTCTTT. It is translated as CASSPSGHKNTEAFF.

The chain combines TRBV4-1 with TRBJ1-5; D remains ambiguous. The CDR3 sequence is 15 residues long. In germline, CDR1 is MGHRA, CDR2 YSYEKL. The V end was cut by 0 bases, the J end by 7 bases, with 13 bases between. The CDR3, as DNA: TGCGCCAGCAGCCAAGAAGGGAACTCCGGCCAGCCCCAGCATTTT. This gives the protein CASSQEGNSGQPQHF.

The chain couples TRBV28 to TRBJ1-4; TRBD1 agrees at 7 bases. Trimming removed 2 bases from V and 2 bases from J; junction bases left unmatched: 14. Germline lookup yields CDR1 MDHEN and CDR2 SYDVKM. The CDR3 length is 19 residues. The DNA of the CDR3 is TGTGCCAGCAGTTTACCCCTTGCGATCGAGGGGGCGACTAATGAAAAACTGTTTTTT. Amino acids: CASSLPLAIEGATNEKLFF.

The table lists this clone with a count of one. The CDR3 DNA is TGTGCCAGCAGCCTCGGGGTCGACTATGGCTACACCTTC. Encoded protein: CASSLGVDYGYTF. V usage is TRBV7-9 and J usage is TRBJ1-2; D not certain. V lost 5 bases and J lost 3, with 10 bases in between. Germline CDR1 SEHNR, CDR2 FQNEAQ (reference sequence). This CDR3 is built from 13 residues.

J is TRBJ1-5 and V is TRBV19; D gene ambiguous. V dropped 6 bases and J dropped 3 bases, with 12 bases sitting between them. This CDR3 has 14 residues. Germline CDR1 is LNHDA and CDR2 is SQIVND (reference sequence). The DNA of the CDR3 is TGTGCCAGTAGGACCGGGCCCCTCAATCAGCCCCAGCATTTT. This encodes CASRTGPLNQPQHF.

The rearrangement uses TRBV4-1 and TRBJ1-6; a possible D gene is TRBD1 (5 bases). Germline V lookup: CDR1 MGHRA, CDR2 YSYEKL. The germline V and J ends were trimmed by 1 base and 7 bases, with 11 bases remaining between them. The CDR3 length is 15 residues. CDR3 bases: TGCGCCAGCAGCCAAGCGGCAGGGTACAATTCACCCCTCCACTTT. Translated, it gives CASSQAAGYNSPLHF.

The table lists this clone with a count of one. This chain links TRBV28 with TRBJ1-3; no clear D. Germline lookup yields CDR1 MDHEN and CDR2 SYDVKM. The CDR3 totals 16 residues. V was pared by 2 bases and J by 4 bases, with 15 bases between. For the CDR3, the DNA is TGTGCCAGCAGTTTAACCTCGCGGCCTAGAGGAAACACCATATATTTT. Its protein product is CASSLTSRPRGNTIYF.

The CDR3 spells CASSYSRQGIYEQYF. CDR3 DNA: TGTGCCAGCAGTTACTCCCGACAGGGAATCTACGAGCAGTACTTC. The gene calls are TRBV6-7 and TRBJ2-7; 7 nucleotides align to TRBD1. TRBV6-7 is treated as an ORF (open reading frame) with a function not yet certain. The CDR3 length is 15 residues. Trimming took 0 bases from V and 3 from J; bases not matched to a gene: 5.

The J gene is TRBJ1-1, the V gene TRBV5-5; TRBD1 matches 7 bases. After removal of 0 bases from V and 5 bases from J, the junction contained 4 bases not matched to a gene. In germline, CDR1 is SGHKS, CDR2 YYEKEE (reference sequence). The CDR3 is 14 amino acids. Written as DNA, the CDR3 is TGTGCCAGCAGCTTGGTCGGGACAGCGACTGAAGCTTTCTTT. Protein product: CASSLVGTATEAFF.

This chain's CDR3 is CASSYATGGNDEAFF. Written as DNA, the CDR3 is TGTGCCAGCAGTTACGCGACAGGGGGTAATGATGAAGCTTTCTTT. This sequence joins TRBV6-5 and TRBJ1-1; 9 bases line up with TRBD1. Germline values: CDR1 MNHEY, CDR2 SVGAGI. V dropped 2 bases and J dropped 7; count of bases not matched to a gene: 8. The CDR3 runs 15 residues.

In nucleotides, the CDR3 is TGTGCCACCAGTGATTCCCACGCTGGAGTCAATGAGCAGTTCTTC. This codes for CATSDSHAGVNEQFF. This chain joins TRBV24-1 and TRBJ2-1; no firm D call. The CDR3 runs to 15 residues. CDR1 is KGHDR and CDR2 is SFDVKD in the germline V gene. V lost 2 bases and J 6 bases, leaving 13 bases between the germline ends.

This clone came up once. The chain combines TRBV11-2 with TRBJ2-7; D is ambiguous. The CDR3 has 12 amino acids. Germline-derived CDR1 and CDR2 are SGHAT and FQNNGV. Trimming cost V 0 bases and J 10 bases, with 10 bases left between them. The CDR3 bases are TGTGCCAGCAGCTTAGAGAGAAATGTCCAGTACTTC. Amino acids: CASSLERNVQYF.

This chain joins TRBV7-8 and TRBJ2-1, with TRBD2 matching over 10 bases. The CDR3 contains 15 residues. With V trimmed by 5 bases and J by 8 bases, 9 bases remained unmatched. Germline CDR1 SGHVS, CDR2 FQNEAQ. The CDR3 DNA reads as TGTGCCAGCAGCCCCAGCGGGGGGGCCGCGTATGAGCAGTTCTTC. Translated: CASSPSGGAAYEQFF. The variable domain in full, completed from reference TRBV7-8 and TRBJ2-1, reads GAGVSQSPRYKVAKRGQDVALRCDPISGHVSLFWYQQALGQGPEFLTYFQNEAQLDKSGLPSDRFFAERPEGSVSTLKIQRTQQEDSAVYLCASSPSGGAAYEQFFGPGTRLTVL.

The rearrangement joins TRBV2 to TRBJ2-2, with TRBD2 matching over 8 bases. The CDR3 is 15 residues long. The V segment lost 5 bases and the J segment 7 bases; nucleotides outside the gene matches: 9. The germline V gene has CDR1 SNHLY and CDR2 FYNNEI. The CDR3 sequence: CASSFRGGPNGELFF. The CDR3 DNA follows: TGTGCCAGCAGTTTCCGCGGGGGGCCCAACGGGGAGCTGTTTTTT.

This chain uses TRBV5-1 with TRBJ2-2, with no clear D. The germline V and J ends were trimmed by 4 bases and 6 bases, with 10 bases remaining between them. The CDR3 runs 13 residues. CDR1 and CDR2 (germline): SGHRS, YFSETQ. In DNA, the CDR3 is TGCGCCAGCAGCCTGGAACTCTCCGGGGAGCTGTTTTTT. This codes for CASSLELSGELFF.

This clone has only one observation. The V and J genes are TRBV2 and TRBJ1-5; 7 nucleotides align to TRBD1. Looked up from germline, CDR1 is SNHLY and CDR2 is FYNNEI. This CDR3 has 14 amino acids. Trimming cost V 5 bases and J 4 bases; bases outside gene matches: 5. CDR3 amino acids: CASSLQGYNQPQHF. CDR3 nucleotide sequence: TGTGCCAGCAGTTTACAGGGGTATAATCAGCCCCAGCATTTT.

The V gene is TRBV7-9, the J gene TRBJ1-3; possibly TRBD1 for D (6 bases). Between the trimmed V and J ends, which lost 4 bases and 4 bases, there was a span of 14 bases. CDR1 and CDR2 from the germline V gene are SEHNR and FQNEAQ (reference sequence). The CDR3 totals 15 residues. CDR3 region: CASSYSTGYGNTIYF. Here the CDR3 DNA reads TGTGCCAGCAGCTATTCTACAGGGTACGGAAACACCATATATTTT.

The chain combines TRBV5-1 with TRBJ2-1, with D perhaps given as TRBD1 or TRBD2 (7 bases each). The CDR3 spans 14 residues. Germline-derived CDR1 and CDR2 are SGHRS and YFSETQ. Trimming pared 5 bases from V and 6 bases from J, leaving 15 bases between. The CDR3 bases are TGCGCCAGCAGGGGAGGGGGCCAAGGCAATGAGCAGTTCTTC. Its translation is CASRGGGQGNEQFF.

V gene TRBV10-3 combines with J gene TRBJ1-2; D unresolved. Germline assignment: CDR1 ENHRY and CDR2 SYGVKD. With 4 bases removed from V and 0 bases from J, the gap between germline ends came to 6 bases. The CDR3 runs to 13 residues. This chain's CDR3 is CAISVNANYGYTF. The CDR3, as DNA: TGTGCCATCAGTGTAAACGCTAACTATGGCTACACCTTC.

CDR3: CASRSEGSNQPQHF. The CDR3 DNA follows: TGTGCCAGCAGATCTGAGGGTAGCAATCAGCCCCAGCATTTT. This rearrangement joins TRBV4-2 to TRBJ1-5; unclear D gene. This CDR3 is built from 14 residues. V shed 6 bases and J shed 0 bases, with 9 bases lying between them. Germline CDR1 and CDR2: LGHNA and YNFKEQ.

V is TRBV10-3 and J is TRBJ1-2; 7 nucleotides match TRBD1. CDR1 is ENHRY, CDR2 SYGVKD, per germline. This CDR3 contains 11 residues. CDR3 protein: CAQSGGDGYTF. The DNA of the CDR3 is TGTGCTCAATCAGGGGGGGATGGCTACACCTTC.

The chain recombines TRBV19 with TRBJ1-2, with 8 bases lining up with TRBD1. J gave up 1 base and V 4 bases, and 5 bases lay outside the gene matches. The germline gives CDR1 LNHDA, CDR2 SQIVND (reference sequence). CDR3 length: 15 amino acids. The CDR3 spells CASSTGQGYNYGYTF. The CDR3 bases are TGTGCCAGTAGTACCGGACAGGGATATAACTATGGCTACACCTTC.

The chain uses TRBV28 and TRBJ1-2; D not certain. The CDR3 runs to 11 residues. CDR1 is MDHEN and CDR2 is SYDVKM in the germline V gene. V was clipped by 5 bases and J by 2 bases, with 3 bases between them. The CDR3, as DNA: TGTGCCAGCAGTAACAACTATGGCTACACCTTC. It yields the protein CASSNNYGYTF.

The chain has TRBV9 and TRBJ2-5; D gene ambiguous. CDR3 size: 11 residues. Trimming stripped 3 bases from V and 1 base from J, with 1 base between. The germline V gene encodes CDR1 SGDLS and CDR2 YYNGEE. CDR3 region: CASSAQETQYF. The CDR3 coding sequence is TGTGCCAGCAGCGCCCAAGAGACCCAGTACTTC.

The chain joins TRBV19 to TRBJ2-5, with D perhaps assigned TRBD1 or TRBD2 (6 bases each). Germline V gives CDR1 LNHDA, CDR2 SQIVND (reference sequence). The CDR3 runs to 14 residues. V lost 6 bases to trimming and J lost 6 bases, with 17 bases between them. In DNA form, the CDR3 reads TGTGCCAGTAGGGACGGGGGCCCGAAACAGACCCAGTACTTC. It yields the protein CASRDGGPKQTQYF.

The J gene is TRBJ1-5, the V gene TRBV19; D perhaps matches TRBD1 (5 bases). The V end lost 1 base, the J end lost 6 bases, and 13 bases lay between the germline ends. This CDR3 is 15 amino acids long. Germline V gene sequence: CDR1 LNHDA, CDR2 SQIVND (reference sequence). The CDR3 DNA reads TGTGCCAGTAGTATAGGTGCGGGGGGTTCTCAGCCCCAGCATTTT. Translation gives CASSIGAGGSQPQHF.